One TCR beta chain is described in this entry. These data are taken from a study of blood T cell repertoires in COVID-19. Looking at the study overall: Spain, Italy and the United States supplied samples that represented acute and convalescent COVID-19. Sources were T cells, B-cell-depleted T cells, or PBMCs; the material itself was cDNA or gDNA.

Original data processing: For nucleated cells, counts were estimated from reference gene primer amplification. The repertoire was sequenced with immunoSEQ multiplex PCR; TCRdb's copy has only in-frame clones and lacks some. For V, J and clone size, that table is used; D and trimming come from the DNA. The sample includes 25,000 to 30,000 clones, under 95% seen only once; the top ten take approximately 8.9%. Germline V gene data show CDR1 as SEHNR and CDR2 as FQNEAQ (reference sequence). This CDR3 has 17 residues. Trimming cost V 1 base and J 1 base; bases outside gene matches: 9. The TCR originated in a man between 65 and 85 years old with active or convalescent COVID-19. This chain joins TRBV7-9 and TRBJ1-1, with 7 bases identical to TRBD1. Sequencing input: peripheral blood. This chain's CDR3 is CASSLGGPGQRNTEAFF. The CDR3 DNA sequence: TGTGCCAGCAGCTTAGGAGGACCGGGACAGAGGAACACTGAAGCTTTCTTT.